The 28 T cell receptor beta chains presented below share a single source sample, sequenced in a study of T-cell memory formation after mild COVID-19. TCRdb itself ran the 5' RACE reads through MiXCR, one entry per CDR3 protein. The profile shows about 44,000 distinct CDR3 sequences, approximately 7% of them singletons. What was sequenced was PBMCs or a T cell subset sorted from them (not recorded which). The receptors come from a man aged 18 to 30 who had mild COVID-19 (a few samples of this study predate the infection). Cell type and time point are not known.

This clonotype was counted between two and nine times. V and J are TRBV4-2 and TRBJ2-4; D is possibly TRBD2 (5 bases). Trimming shortened V by 2 bases and J by 9 bases, and 26 bases separated the two germline ends. Germline lookup yields CDR1 LGHNA and CDR2 YNFKEQ. This CDR3 is built from 18 residues. The CDR3 sequence: CASSQRKGEGWNGGIQYF. The CDR3 DNA is TGTGCCAGCAGCCAACGAAAGGGTGAGGGTTGGAACGGCGGCATTCAGTACTTC.

This clonotype was observed a handful of times. The rearrangement uses TRBV3-1 and TRBJ2-7; 9 nucleotides match TRBD2. The trim removed 1 base at V and 3 bases at J, leaving 4 bases unmatched. The CDR3 is made up of 15 amino acids. The germline V gene has CDR1 LGHDT and CDR2 YNNKEL (reference sequence). CDR3 bases: TGTGCCAGCAGCCAAGGAGCGGGGGGTTACTACGAGCAGTACTTC. Its translation is CASSQGAGGYYEQYF.

In its sample, this clonotype was seen many times. The genes are TRBV7-9 and TRBJ2-1, with a weak D call TRBD1 (6 bases). Germline V gene data show CDR1 as SEHNR and CDR2 as FQNEAQ (reference sequence). Trimming left V 2 bases short and J 6 bases short, with 8 bases between. The CDR3 has 13 amino acids. This CDR3 is CASSLQGGNEQFF. For the CDR3, the DNA is TGTGCCAGCAGCTTACAAGGGGGCAATGAGCAGTTCTTC.

This clonotype was seen a few times. The chain employs TRBV7-2 and TRBJ2-7; no clear D. The CDR3 is 13 residues long. The germline V gene has CDR1 SGHTA and CDR2 FQGNSA. V was trimmed by 6 bases and J by 6 bases, leaving 15 bases between them. CDR3 DNA: TGTGCCAGCAGTGAAGGCCCCCTTTCCGAGCAGTACGTC. The encoded protein is CASSEGPLSEQYV.

This clonotype occurred many times. This rearrangement joins TRBV5-1 to TRBJ2-3; D is unresolved. The CDR3 is 15 residues long. V dropped 0 bases and J dropped 2 bases, with 10 bases sitting between them. From germline, CDR1 is SGHRS and CDR2 YFSETQ. CDR3: CASSLATTFTDTQYF. Written as DNA, the CDR3 is TGCGCCAGCAGCTTGGCCACGACATTCACAGATACGCAGTATTTT. Full variable domain (rest looked up from reference TRBV5-1 and TRBJ2-3): KAGVTQTPRYLIKTRGQQVTLSCSPISGHRSVSWYQQTPGQGLQFLFEYFSETQRNKGNFPGRFSGRQFSNSRSEMNVSTLELGDSALYLCASSLATTFTDTQYFGPGTRLTVL.

This sequence joins TRBV20-1 and TRBJ1-6; D is undetermined. Germline CDR1 DFQATT, CDR2 SNEGSKA (reference sequence). Deletions cut 3 bases from V and 9 bases from J, with 15 bases between. This CDR3 has 14 amino acids. In DNA form, the CDR3 reads TGCAGTGCTAGCCGGAAGAAACCCATTTCACCCCTCCACTTT. It codes for CSASRKKPISPLHF.

The table lists this clonotype with many counts. The chain has TRBV6-2 or TRBV6-3 and TRBJ2-7; 8 nucleotides match TRBD1. V lost 5 bases and J lost 4; bases outside the gene matches: 16. There are 17 residues in the CDR3. Germline loops: CDR1 MNHEY, CDR2 SVGEGT. The CDR3: CASSQAGTGPIVYEQYV. Here the CDR3 DNA reads TGTGCCAGCAGTCAGGCCGGGACAGGTCCAATTGTTTACGAGCAGTACGTC.

This clonotype came up many times. The J gene is TRBJ2-1, the V gene TRBV5-1; 14 bases line up with TRBD2. The CDR3 has 18 residues. V shed 2 bases, J shed 2 bases, and the junction held 6 bases outside the gene matches. Germline assignment: CDR1 SGHRS and CDR2 YFSETQ. The CDR3 here is CASSLRTSGGNTYNEQFF. CDR3 DNA sequence: TGCGCCAGCAGCTTAAGGACTAGCGGGGGGAACACCTACAATGAGCAGTTCTTC.

This clonotype turned up a few times. J is TRBJ2-3 and V is TRBV4-3, with D maybe TRBD2 (6 bases). Trimming removed 6 bases at V and 3 bases at J, with 13 bases between. The CDR3 totals 14 residues. Germline assignment: CDR1 LGHNA and CDR2 YSLEER. The chain's CDR3 is CASRRDFSTDTQYF. The DNA for the CDR3 is TGCGCCAGCAGGCGGGACTTCTCTACAGATACGCAGTATTTT.

The chain couples TRBV6-2 or TRBV6-3 to TRBJ2-3; D is ambiguous. The CDR3 is made up of 8 amino acids. V dropped 6 bases and J dropped 10 bases, with 2 bases sitting between them. Germline V gene lookup returns CDR1 MNHEY and CDR2 SVGEGT. The CDR3 here is CASRPQYF. DNA for the CDR3: TGTGCCAGCAGGCCGCAGTATTTT.

V usage is TRBV6-7 and J usage is TRBJ1-5; D is unresolved. TRBV6-7 belongs to the ORF category, with a function that is uncertain. The CDR3 is 15 residues long. The germline V and J ends were trimmed by 6 bases and 3 bases, with 15 bases remaining between them. The CDR3 protein is CASRHPGLTNQPQHF. As DNA, the CDR3 is TGTGCCAGCAGACATCCGGGGTTGACCAATCAGCCCCAGCATTTT.

The chain recombines TRBV5-1 with TRBJ2-3; 9 nucleotides align to TRBD2. The V gene's germline CDR1 is SGHRS and CDR2 YFSETQ. After removal of 4 bases from V and 2 bases from J, the junction contained 5 bases not matched to a gene. CDR3 length: 15 residues. CDR3 region: CASSPLAGNTDTQYF. CDR3 coding DNA: TGCGCCAGCAGCCCTCTAGCGGGGAACACAGATACGCAGTATTTT.

Ten or more counts support this clonotype. The rearrangement joins TRBV24-1 to TRBJ2-5; D not resolved. This CDR3 is 14 amino acids long. CDR1 is KGHDR and CDR2 is SFDVKD in the germline V gene. Trimming pared 4 bases from V and 0 bases from J, leaving 8 bases between. The CDR3 sequence is CATSERRDQETQYF. The DNA for the CDR3 is TGTGCCACCAGTGAAAGAAGAGACCAAGAGACCCAGTACTTC.

This clonotype was detected only a few times. CDR3 nucleotide sequence: TGTGCCAGCTCACCCCTACGGGGGGCCTACGAGCAGTACGTC. This codes for CASSPLRGAYEQYV. The chain joins TRBV18 to TRBJ2-7, with 7 bases aligning to TRBD2. Germline CDR1 is KGHSH and CDR2 is LQKENI. J lost 2 bases, V lost 3 bases, and 4 bases had no gene match. The CDR3 covers 14 residues.

The chain uses TRBV10-3 and TRBJ1-1; D may be TRBD1 (6 bases). V was clipped by 8 bases and J by 4 bases, with 14 bases between them. Germline V lookup: CDR1 ENHRY, CDR2 SYGVKD. This CDR3 region has 13 residues. The CDR3 reads CAIQGPTGTEAFF. In DNA form, the CDR3 reads TGTGCCATCCAAGGCCCGACAGGCACTGAAGCTTTCTTT.

The chain employs TRBV10-3 and TRBJ1-6; tentative D call: TRBD1 (6 bases). Germline assignment: CDR1 ENHRY and CDR2 SYGVKD. This CDR3 contains 12 residues. The V end lost 5 bases, the J end lost 10 bases, and 9 bases lay between the germline ends. CDR3 bases: TGTGCCATCAGTTCAGGGGACTCACCCCTCCACTTT. This translates into CAISSGDSPLHF.

This clonotype was picked up many times. In DNA, the CDR3 is TGTGCCATTGGCCAGGGATATACCGGGGCCAACGTCCTGACTTTC. Translating gives CAIGQGYTGANVLTF. This rearrangement joins TRBV6-5 to TRBJ2-6; maybe TRBD1 (5 bases). The CDR3 is 15 amino acids. Per the germline V gene, CDR1 is MNHEY and CDR2 is SVGAGI. V was cut by 10 bases and J by 4 bases, with 17 bases left in between.

The sample holds many counts of this clonotype. The chain employs TRBV7-2 and TRBJ2-2; 10 bases line up with TRBD2. This CDR3 region has 15 residues. The germline CDR1 and CDR2 sequences are SGHTA and FQGNSA. Trimming removed 1 base from V and 11 bases from J; junction bases left unmatched: 7. The CDR3 loop reads CASSLVVASGGELFF. The CDR3 DNA follows: TGTGCCAGCAGCTTAGTGGTGGCTAGCGGGGGAGAGCTGTTTTTT.

This clonotype showed up many times. V is TRBV4-3 and J is TRBJ2-3, with TRBD2 as a possible D gene (5 bases). Germline V CDR1 and CDR2: LGHNA, YSLEER. Trimming shortened V by 1 base and J by 6 bases, and 8 bases separated the two germline ends. The CDR3 loop spans 13 amino acids. As DNA, the CDR3 is TGCGCCAGCAGCCAAGGGCTAGCTGATACGCAGTATTTT. Amino acid sequence: CASSQGLADTQYF.

This clonotype was seen repeatedly, ten times or more. The rearrangement uses TRBV12-3 or TRBV12-4 and TRBJ2-2; D is unresolved. The ends were cut back, 9 bases at V and 0 bases at J, with 11 bases in the middle. The CDR3 runs to 14 residues. In nucleotides, the CDR3 is TGTGCCAGTGAGAGGTCCACGAACACCGGGGAGCTGTTTTTT. This codes for CASERSTNTGELFF.

This chain uses TRBV7-2 with TRBJ2-3, with D tentatively TRBD1 (6 bases). Germline CDR1 is SGHTA and CDR2 is FQGNSA. This CDR3 has 14 residues. V was cut by 5 bases and J by 2 bases, with 11 bases left in between. CDR3 sequence: CASSAWGPTDTQYF. The DNA for the CDR3 is TGTGCCAGCAGCGCTTGGGGGCCCACAGATACGCAGTATTTT.

V usage is TRBV12-3 or TRBV12-4 and J usage is TRBJ1-6, with 8 bases lining up with TRBD1. The trim removed 6 bases at V and 10 bases at J, leaving 8 bases unmatched. The CDR3 sequence is 14 residues long. Here the CDR3 DNA reads TGTGCCAGCAGGGTAGGACAGGGCTTATCACCCCTCCACTTT. Translation gives CASRVGQGLSPLHF.

V usage is TRBV7-8 and J usage is TRBJ2-1, with D perhaps TRBD1 (6 bases). The ends were cut back, 1 base at V and 4 bases at J, with 8 bases in the middle. In germline, CDR1 is SGHVS, CDR2 FQNEAQ. The CDR3 loop spans 14 amino acids. The CDR3 sequence is CASSLGQDYNEQFF. CDR3 in DNA: TGTGCCAGCAGCTTAGGACAGGATTACAATGAGCAGTTCTTC.

This clonotype was observed a few times. This sequence joins TRBV5-1 and TRBJ2-3; D is possibly TRBD1 (6 bases). The germline V gene has CDR1 SGHRS and CDR2 YFSETQ. Deletions cut 7 bases from V and 7 bases from J, with 34 bases between. The CDR3 is made up of 19 amino acids. CDR3 residues: CASRPRGQFRQEAWNTQYF. The CDR3 bases are TGCGCCAGCCGGCCTCGGGGACAATTCCGACAGGAAGCTTGGAATACGCAGTATTTT. The full variable domain, rest sourced from reference TRBV5-1 and TRBJ2-3, is KAGVTQTPRYLIKTRGQQVTLSCSPISGHRSVSWYQQTPGQGLQFLFEYFSETQRNKGNFPGRFSGRQFSNSRSEMNVSTLELGDSALYLCASRPRGQFRQEAWNTQYFGPGTRLTVL.

This rearrangement joins TRBV6-5 to TRBJ2-3, with 12 nucleotides matching TRBD2. Per the germline V gene, CDR1 is MNHEY and CDR2 is SVGAGI. The CDR3 consists of 15 residues. Germline trimming cut 6 bases from V and 6 bases from J; bases unmatched to any gene: 7. CDR3 bases: TGTGCCAGCAGCCGGACTAGCGGGGATAGGGATACGCAGTATTTT. Translating it yields CASSRTSGDRDTQYF.

This clonotype came up many times. CDR3 sequence (DNA): TGTGCCAGCTCACCACCGGACGGAAAAAACATTCAGTACTTC. As protein: CASSPPDGKNIQYF. This chain connects TRBV18 to TRBJ2-4; D uncertain. Germline CDR1 KGHSH, CDR2 LQKENI. Between the trimmed V and J ends, which lost 0 bases and 4 bases, there was a span of 7 bases. The CDR3 is 14 amino acids.

V is TRBV7-2 and J is TRBJ1-6, with a weak D call TRBD1 (6 bases). The CDR3 length is 14 residues. Deletions cut 2 bases from V and 10 bases from J, with 12 bases between. CDR1 SGHTA and CDR2 FQGNSA come from the germline V gene. The CDR3 sequence: CASSLPRGQSPLHF. Written as DNA, the CDR3 is TGTGCCAGCAGCTTACCCAGGGGTCAGTCACCCCTCCACTTT. The full variable domain, its missing parts supplied by reference TRBV7-2 and TRBJ1-6, is GAGVSQSPSNKVTEKGKDVELRCDPISGHTALYWYRQSLGQGLEFLIYFQGNSAPDKSGLPSDRFSAERTGGSVSTLTIQRTQQEDSAVYLCASSLPRGQSPLHFGNGTRLTVT.

This chain joins TRBV6-2 or TRBV6-3 and TRBJ2-5; the D call may be TRBD1 or TRBD2 (5 bases each). Germline assignment: CDR1 MNHEY and CDR2 SVGEGT. V was cut by 4 bases and J by 5 bases, with 14 bases left in between. CDR3 size: 14 residues. The CDR3 region has the DNA TGTGCCAGCAGTTGGGGACGGAATAGGGAGACCCAGTACTTC. Its protein is CASSWGRNRETQYF.